What follows describes a single T cell receptor beta chain. The assay was immunoSEQ multiplex PCR, and TCRdb's table has in-frame clones only and misses some. The sample has 8,400 or so clones, about 89% seen once. The data derive from a study of chemoradiotherapy in HPV16-positive cancers. The CDR3 length is 16 residues. CDR1 is SGHRS, CDR2 YFSETQ, per germline. Trimming took off 0 bases at V and 8 bases at J, with 18 bases between the two ends. The material sequenced was blood, taken from a patient who underwent chemoradiotherapy. The receptor was isolated from a human donor with HPV-associated anogenital cancer. The chain has TRBV5-1 and TRBJ2-4, with TRBD1 as a possible D gene (6 bases). CDR3 amino acids: CASSLGRGGMVDIQYF. CDR3 coding DNA: TGCGCCAGCAGCTTGGGGCGAGGGGGAATGGTAGACATTCAGTACTTC.